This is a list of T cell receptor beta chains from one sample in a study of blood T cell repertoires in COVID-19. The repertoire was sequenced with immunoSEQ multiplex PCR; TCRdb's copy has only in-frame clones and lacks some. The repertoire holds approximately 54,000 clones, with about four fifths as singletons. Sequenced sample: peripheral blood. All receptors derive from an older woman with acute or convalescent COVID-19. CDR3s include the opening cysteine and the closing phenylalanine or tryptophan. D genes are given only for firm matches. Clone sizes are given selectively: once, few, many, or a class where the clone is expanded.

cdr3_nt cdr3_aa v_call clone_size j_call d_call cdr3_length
TGCGCCAGCAGCTTGGCCGGGGACAGGGGAGACATTCAGTACTTC CASSLAGDRGDIQYF TRBV5-1 once TRBJ2-4 TRBD1 15
TGTGCCAGTAGTATAGCGAGCGGATCCTACGAGCAGTACTTC CASSIASGSYEQYF TRBV19 . TRBJ2-7 . 14
TGTGCCAGCAGTGAAGGGGCGACCCAGTACTTC CASSEGATQYF TRBV2 few TRBJ2-5 . 11
TGTGCCAGCAGTCAAGAACAAAATCAGCCCCAGCATTTT CASSQEQNQPQHF TRBV12-3/TRBV12-4 . TRBJ1-5 . 13
TGTGCCAGCAGCCCGGGGGGGAGCTCCTACAATGAGCAGTTCTTC CASSPGGSSYNEQFF TRBV9 . TRBJ2-1 TRBD2 15
TGTGCCAGCAGATTGGGCAATTCTTATGGCTACACCTTC CASRLGNSYGYTF TRBV6-5 . TRBJ1-2 . 13
TGTGCCAGCAGCTTGACAACACCAGGGATTGCAACTAATGAAAAACTGTTTTTT CASSLTTPGIATNEKLFF TRBV5-5 once TRBJ1-4 . 18
TGTGCCAGCAGTCTACAGGGCACTAATGAAAAACTGTTTTTT CASSLQGTNEKLFF TRBV2 . TRBJ1-4 . 14
TGCGCCAGCAGAGAGGACACTTCCCCTGGGGCCAACGTCCTGACTTTC CASREDTSPGANVLTF TRBV5-1 . TRBJ2-6 . 16
TGTGGGACCAGTGACAAGAGCGGGGGGGGCGCAGATACGCAGTATTTT CGTSDKSGGGADTQYF TRBV24-1 once TRBJ2-3 TRBD2 16
TGTGCCAGCAGTCTACGCCCCAATGAAAAACTGTTTTTT CASSLRPNEKLFF TRBV6-5 . TRBJ1-4 . 13